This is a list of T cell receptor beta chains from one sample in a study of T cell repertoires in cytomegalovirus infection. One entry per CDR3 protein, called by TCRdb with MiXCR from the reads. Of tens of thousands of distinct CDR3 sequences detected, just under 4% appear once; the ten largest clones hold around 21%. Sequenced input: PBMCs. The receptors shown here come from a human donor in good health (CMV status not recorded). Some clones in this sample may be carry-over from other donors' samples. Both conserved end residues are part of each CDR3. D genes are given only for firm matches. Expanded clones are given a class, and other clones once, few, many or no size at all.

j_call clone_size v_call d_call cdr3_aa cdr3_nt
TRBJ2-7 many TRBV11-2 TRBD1 CASSPRDRLYEQYF TGTGCCAGCAGCCCTAGGGACAGACTTTACGAGCAGTACTTC
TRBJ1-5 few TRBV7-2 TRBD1 CASSYSGTGDQPQHF TGTGCCAGCAGCTATTCCGGGACAGGGGACCAGCCCCAGCATTTT
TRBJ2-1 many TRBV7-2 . CASSSAGKKGEQFF TGTGCCAGCAGCTCTGCCGGGAAAAAAGGTGAGCAGTTCTTC
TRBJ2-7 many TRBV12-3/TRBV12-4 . CASSPRGGGLGRAYEQYF TGTGCCAGCAGTCCCCGAGGGGGCGGCCTAGGGAGGGCCTACGAGCAGTACTTC
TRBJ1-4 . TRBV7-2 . CASSPVGGSNEKLFF TGTGCCAGCAGCCCGGTGGGAGGGAGTAATGAAAAACTGTTTTTT
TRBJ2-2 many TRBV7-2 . CASSLARGGELFF TGTGCCAGCAGCTTAGCGAGGGGCGGGGAGCTGTTTTTT
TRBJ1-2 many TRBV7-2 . CASSRRDTNYGYTF TGTGCCAGCAGCCGCCGGGACACCAACTATGGCTACACCTTC
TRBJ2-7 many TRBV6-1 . CASSVGDTTYEQYF TGTGCCAGCAGTGTAGGGGACACCACCTACGAGCAGTACTTC
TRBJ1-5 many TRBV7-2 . CASSLGHHNQPQHF TGTGCCAGCAGCTTAGGGCATCACAATCAGCCCCAGCATTTT
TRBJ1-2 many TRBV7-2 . CASSLFGGYTF TGTGCCAGCAGCTTATTTGGAGGCTACACCTTC
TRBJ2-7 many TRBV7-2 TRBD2 CASSLSGPERDEQYF TGTGCCAGCAGCCTTAGCGGGCCCGAGAGGGACGAGCAGTACTTC
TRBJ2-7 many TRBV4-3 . CASSPDRTFSYEQYF TGCGCCAGCAGCCCGGACCGGACATTCTCCTACGAGCAGTACTTC
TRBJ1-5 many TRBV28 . CASRPQGGGAYNDQPQHF TGTGCCAGCAGGCCACAGGGCGGGGGTGCTTACAATGATCAGCCCCAGCATTTT
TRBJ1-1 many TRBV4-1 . CASSQDSLYTEAFF TGCGCCAGCAGCCAAGATTCGTTGTACACTGAAGCTTTCTTT
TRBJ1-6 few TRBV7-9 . CASSPEGTRF TGTGCCAGCAGCCCGGAAGGGACACGCTTT
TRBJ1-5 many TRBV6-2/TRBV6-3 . CASKQIPNGNQPQHF TGTGCCAGCAAACAGATACCCAATGGCAATCAGCCCCAGCATTTT
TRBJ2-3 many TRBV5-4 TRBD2 CASRGRGLASTDTQYF TGTGCCAGCAGGGGCAGGGGACTAGCGAGCACAGATACGCAGTATTTT
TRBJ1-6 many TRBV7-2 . CASSLGQRNSPLHF TGTGCCAGCAGCTTAGGACAGAGAAATTCACCCCTCCACTTT
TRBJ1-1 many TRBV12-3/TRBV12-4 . CASSQMLRQAEAFF TGTGCCAGCAGTCAAATGCTACGACAAGCTGAAGCTTTCTTT
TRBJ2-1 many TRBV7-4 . CASSVSGLNNEQFF TGTGCCAGCAGCGTATCAGGACTCAACAATGAGCAGTTCTTC
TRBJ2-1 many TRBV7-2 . CASSLGQPSYNEQFF TGTGCCAGCAGCCTAGGACAGCCTTCCTACAATGAGCAGTTCTTC
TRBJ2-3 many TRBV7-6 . CASSFARSTDTQYF TGTGCCAGCAGCTTCGCCAGGAGCACAGATACGCAGTATTTT
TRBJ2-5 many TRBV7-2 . CASSLTRAATETQYF TGTGCCAGCAGCTTGACCCGAGCGGCAACAGAGACCCAGTACTTC
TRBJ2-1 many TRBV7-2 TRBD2 CASSLVGTRGLNEQFF TGTGCCAGCAGCTTAGTGGGGACTAGGGGCCTCAATGAGCAGTTCTTC
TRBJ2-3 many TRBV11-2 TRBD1 CASNLRDRGTDTQYF TGTGCCAGCAACCTGCGGGACAGGGGCACAGATACGCAGTATTTT
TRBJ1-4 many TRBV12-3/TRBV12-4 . CASSPWATGRGEKLFF TGTGCCAGCAGTCCCTGGGCAACAGGGAGAGGGGAAAAACTGTTTTTT
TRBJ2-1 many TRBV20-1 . CSGQVPGVNEQFF TGCAGTGGGCAGGTCCCGGGGGTCAATGAGCAGTTCTTC
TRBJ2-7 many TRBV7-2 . CASSASGGHEQYF TGTGCCAGCAGCGCTTCGGGGGGCCACGAGCAGTACTTC
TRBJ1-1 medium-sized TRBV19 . CASSRYSGTEAFF TGTGCCAGTAGCCGGTATTCTGGAACTGAAGCTTTCTTT
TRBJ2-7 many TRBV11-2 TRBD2 CASSRQTSVLGEQYF TGTGCCAGCAGCCGACAGACTAGCGTCTTGGGGGAGCAGTACTTC
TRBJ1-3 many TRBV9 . CASSVEWGSSGNTIYF TGTGCCAGCAGCGTAGAATGGGGCAGCTCTGGAAACACCATATATTTT
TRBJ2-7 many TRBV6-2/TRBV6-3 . CASSYFMTATYEQYF TGTGCCAGCAGTTACTTTATGACCGCGACCTACGAGCAGTACTTC